The clone carrying this T cell receptor (beta chain) was observed many times. Its target is unknown. This CDR3 contains 12 residues. Looked up from germline, CDR1 is SQVTM and CDR2 is ANQGSEA. V shed 1 base and J shed 6 bases, with 10 bases lying between them. TCR beta CDR3 regions were amplified from RNA transcripts. Second-round multiplex PCR came after first-round RT-PCR with HTBI primers. TCRdb fed the multiplex PCR reads into MiXCR, producing one record per CDR3 protein. The sample lists over a million distinct CDR3 sequences, about 36% occurring once. The data stem from a study of Graves' ophthalmopathy and Graves' hyperthyroidism. The authors enrolled newly diagnosed hyperthyroidism patients aged 18 to 65 with under 2 months' duration. Study-wide findings and caveats: A majority of expanded thyroid clonotypes exceeding 0.001 frequency were likewise present in blood.

This chain uses TRBV29-1 with TRBJ2-7, with D hard to call. The sample comprised peripheral blood or thyroid tissue (not recorded which). The receptor comes from an adult man with Graves' hyperthyroidism. Written as DNA, the CDR3 is TGCAGCGTTGAAGGAGTCGGCCCCGAGCAGTACTTC. This sequence encodes CSVEGVGPEQYF.